The T cell receptor beta chain described here comes from a study of T-cell memory formation after mild COVID-19. Points from the study as a whole: Shrinking CD4+ clones were chiefly CM and EM; CD8+ ones were chiefly EMRA.

Libraries for TCRalpha and TCRbeta carried sample barcodes and unique molecular identifiers via 5'RACE. Each CDR3 protein is one row after TCRdb ran MiXCR on the 5' RACE reads. The sample lists 450,000 or so distinct CDR3 sequences, about 19% occurring once. This clonotype was counted only a few times. Its antigen is unknown. CDR1 and CDR2 from the germline V gene are MGHRA and YSYEKL. The CDR3 covers 15 residues. With 0 bases removed from V and 5 bases from J, the gap between germline ends came to 13 bases. The chain joins TRBV4-1 to TRBJ2-5; unclear D gene. Sequenced input: PBMCs or a T cell subset sorted from them (not recorded which). This receptor was identified in an adult woman who had mild COVID-19 (a few samples of this study predate the infection). Cell type and time point are not known. In nucleotides, the CDR3 is TGCGCCAGCAGCCAAGAGACCGGTTTATCGGAGACCCAGTACTTC. It specifies CASSQETGLSETQYF.